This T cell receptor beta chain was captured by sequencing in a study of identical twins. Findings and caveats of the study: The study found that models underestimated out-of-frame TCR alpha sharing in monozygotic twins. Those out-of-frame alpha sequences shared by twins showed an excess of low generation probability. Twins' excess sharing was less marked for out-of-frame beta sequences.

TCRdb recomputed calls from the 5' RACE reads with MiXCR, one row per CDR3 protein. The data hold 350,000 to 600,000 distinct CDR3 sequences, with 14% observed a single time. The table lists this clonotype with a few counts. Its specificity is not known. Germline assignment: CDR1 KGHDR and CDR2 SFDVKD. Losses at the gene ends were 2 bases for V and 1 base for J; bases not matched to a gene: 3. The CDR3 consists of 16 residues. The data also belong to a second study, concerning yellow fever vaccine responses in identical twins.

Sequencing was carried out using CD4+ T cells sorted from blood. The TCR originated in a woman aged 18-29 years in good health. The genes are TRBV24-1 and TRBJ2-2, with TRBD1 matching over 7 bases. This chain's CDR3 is CATSDWTGLNTGELFF. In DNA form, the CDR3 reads TGTGCCACCAGTGATTGGACAGGACTGAACACCGGGGAGCTGTTTTTT.